The present T cell receptor (beta chain) was sequenced within a study of CD8+CD57+ T cells in acquired aplastic anemia. A remark on this clonotype: Its specificity is not known.

Points from the study as a whole: Controls did not differ significantly from patients in CD8+ Simpson's diversity.

According to the study, genomic DNA was the template for TCR beta VDJ and CDR3 profiling. One entry per CDR3 protein, called by TCRdb with MiXCR from the reads. The data contain fewer than 200,000 distinct CDR3 sequences, around 60% of them seen just once; the ten biggest clones take up about 50%. The sequencing sample was made of sorted CD4+, CD8+, or CD8+CD57+ T cells (not recorded which) from PBMCs. The TCR sequence derives from a human donor in good health.

CDR3 coding DNA: TGTGCCAGCAGCGTAGGGGTTGCGGGTGAGCAGTTCTTC. Its translation: CASSVGVAGEQFF. V and J are TRBV9 and TRBJ2-1, with D maybe TRBD2 (5 bases). The length of the CDR3 is 13 residues. Germline-derived CDR1 and CDR2 are SGDLS and YYNGEE. Trimming stripped 0 bases from V and 9 bases from J, with 10 bases between.